One sample yielded the 28 T cell receptor beta chains listed below, sequenced in a study of shared clonotypes between healthy human individuals. Only CD45RO-negative cells positively selected for CCR7 counted as naive CD8 cells, so terminally differentiated effector memory CD45RA+ cells were excluded. Using immunoSEQ multiplex PCR, the repertoire was profiled, and TCRdb retains in-frame clones only, with some absent. The profile shows about 2.1 million clones, roughly 93% of them singletons. The sequenced sample was naive CD8+ T cells from PBMCs. The source is a man younger than 35 in good health. Some clones in this sample may be carry-over from other donors' samples.

The chain combines TRBV27 with TRBJ2-7; 8 nucleotides agree with TRBD2. Germline CDR1 MNHEY, CDR2 SMNVEV (reference sequence). The CDR3 has 17 amino acids. V was pared by 11 bases and J by 2 bases, with 20 bases of the junction left unmatched. CDR3 DNA: TGTGCCTGCCGTTCCGATGCTTCGGGGGGGCGTCCCTACGAGCAGTACTTC. This sequence encodes CACRSDASGGRPYEQYF.

With regard to this clone: In the same sample, other DNA sequences code for this CDR3. The chain recombines TRBV9 with TRBJ2-7, with D maybe TRBD1 (5 bases). Germline CDR1 and CDR2: SGDLS and YYNGEE. The CDR3 is 14 residues long. Trimming shortened V by 0 bases and J by 2 bases, and 9 bases separated the two germline ends. Written as DNA, the CDR3 is TGTGCCAGCAGCGTAGACGACAGTCCCTACGAGCAGTACTTC. This gives the protein CASSVDDSPYEQYF. The full variable domain, rest sourced from reference TRBV9 and TRBJ2-7, is DSGVTQTPKHLITATGQRVTLRCSPRSGDLSVYWYQQSLDQGLQFLIQYYNGEERAKGNILERFSAQQFPDLHSELNLSSLELGDSALYFCASSVDDSPYEQYFGPGTRLTVT.

The V gene is TRBV27, the J gene TRBJ1-3; D is uncertain. The CDR3 is 15 amino acids. V lost 6 bases, J lost 4 bases, and 16 bases lay in between. Per the germline V gene, CDR1 is MNHEY and CDR2 is SMNVEV (reference sequence). In DNA, the CDR3 is TGTGCCAGCAGCCCTGTAGGTTGGTTGGGAAACACCATATATTTT. This encodes CASSPVGWLGNTIYF.

The V gene is TRBV7-2, the J gene TRBJ1-5; D not certain. CDR1 is SGHTA, CDR2 FQGNSA, per germline. V dropped 1 base and J dropped 7 bases, with 11 bases sitting between them. This CDR3 contains 14 residues. CDR3 in DNA: TGTGCCAGCAGCTTAGTCGGTAAAGCGCAGCCCCAGCATTTT. Protein product: CASSLVGKAQPQHF.

V and J are TRBV4-1 and TRBJ2-3; D remains ambiguous. Trimming stripped 1 base from V and 2 bases from J, with 10 bases between. Germline lookup yields CDR1 MGHRA and CDR2 YSYEKL. The CDR3 totals 15 residues. The CDR3 is CASSQATVHTDTQYF. DNA of the CDR3: TGCGCCAGCAGCCAAGCCACAGTGCACACAGATACGCAGTATTTT.

The V gene is TRBV7-8, the J gene TRBJ1-1; 7 positions match TRBD1. J lost 5 bases, V lost 7 bases, and 7 bases had no gene match. Per germline, CDR1 SGHVS and CDR2 FQNEAQ. The CDR3 runs 13 residues. CDR3 sequence: CASTRGLRTEAFF. As DNA, the CDR3 is TGTGCCAGCACTAGGGGGCTTCGGACTGAAGCTTTCTTT.

The rearrangement joins TRBV28 to TRBJ2-7; no clear D. Germline CDR1 reads MDHEN; CDR2 reads SYDVKM. Trimming removed 8 bases at V and 1 base at J, with 15 bases between. There are 14 residues in the CDR3. The CDR3 is CASEGKRRSYEQYF. The CDR3 bases are TGTGCCAGCGAAGGGAAGCGAAGATCCTACGAGCAGTACTTC. Using reference TRBV28 and TRBJ2-7 for the parts outside the CDR3, the full variable domain is DVKVTQSSRYLVKRTGEKVFLECVQDMDHENMFWYRQDPGLGLRLIYFSYDVKMKEKGDIPEGYSVSREKKERFSLILESASTNQTSMYLCASEGKRRSYEQYFGPGTRLTVT.

Comments on this clone: This sample also contains other DNA sequences that code for the same CDR3. The genes are TRBV11-2 and TRBJ1-1; maybe TRBD1 (6 bases). V lost 1 base to trimming and J lost 6 bases, with 9 bases between them. This CDR3 is 13 amino acids long. CDR1 SGHAT and CDR2 FQNNGV come from the germline V gene. Here the CDR3 DNA reads TGTGCCAGCAGCTTAGGAAGGGGGGCTGAAGCTTTCTTT. This codes for CASSLGRGAEAFF. The whole variable domain, remainder taken from reference TRBV11-2 and TRBJ1-1, is EAGVAQSPRYKIIEKRQSVAFWCNPISGHATLYWYQQILGQGPKLLIQFQNNGVVDDSQLPKDRFSAERLKGVDSTLKIQPAKLEDSAVYLCASSLGRGAEAFFGQGTRLTVV.

The V call is TRBV7-9, the J call TRBJ1-5, with D hard to call. This CDR3 comprises 17 residues. Trimming removed 4 bases at V and 2 bases at J, with 18 bases between. CDR1 SEHNR and CDR2 FQNEAQ come from the germline V gene (reference sequence). CDR3: CASSSASVNSRNQPQHF. The CDR3 nucleotides read TGTGCCAGCAGCTCAGCGTCAGTAAACAGTCGCAATCAGCCCCAGCATTTT.

The chain couples TRBV6-5 to TRBJ1-6; maybe TRBD1 (5 bases). The V and J ends lost 0 bases and 9 bases respectively, with 9 bases between them. Germline-derived CDR1 and CDR2 are MNHEY and SVGAGI. The CDR3 runs 14 residues. CDR3: CASSYSGGSSPLHF. The CDR3 coding sequence is TGTGCCAGCAGTTACTCGGGGGGGAGTTCACCCCTCCACTTT.

The rearrangement uses TRBV11-2 and TRBJ2-1; 7 positions match TRBD2. CDR3 length: 13 amino acids. Germline CDR1 is SGHAT and CDR2 is FQNNGV. The junction had 5 bases not matched to a gene; V was cut back by 0 bases and J by 12 bases. The CDR3 DNA is TGTGCCAGCAGCTTAGATGGGGACTATCCGCAGTTCTTC. Residues: CASSLDGDYPQFF. Combining the CDR3 with reference TRBV11-2 and TRBJ2-1 gives the whole variable domain EAGVAQSPRYKIIEKRQSVAFWCNPISGHATLYWYQQILGQGPKLLIQFQNNGVVDDSQLPKDRFSAERLKGVDSTLKIQPAKLEDSAVYLCASSLDGDYPQFFGPGTRLTVL.

The chain combines TRBV28 with TRBJ2-4, with TRBD1 matching 8 bases. The CDR3 is 16 residues long. Germline lookup yields CDR1 MDHEN and CDR2 SYDVKM. The J segment lost 4 bases and the V segment lost 6 bases, leaving 11 bases of the junction unmatched. CDR3 nucleotides: TGTGCCAGCAGAGTACACCGGGACAGGACAAAAAACATTCAGTACTTC. It yields the protein CASRVHRDRTKNIQYF.

The chain combines TRBV9 with TRBJ1-2; a possible D gene is TRBD1 (6 bases). The CDR3 consists of 17 residues. CDR1 and CDR2 (germline): SGDLS, YYNGEE. V lost 3 bases and J 4 bases, leaving 22 bases between the germline ends. The chain's CDR3 is CASSEPVGGRGGYGYTF. CDR3 bases: TGTGCCAGCAGCGAGCCAGTGGGGGGCCGCGGCGGCTATGGCTACACCTTC.

J is TRBJ2-7 and V is TRBV28; D is unclear. The CDR3 is 13 amino acids. The germline V and J ends were trimmed by 1 base and 2 bases, with 6 bases remaining between them. From germline, CDR1 is MDHEN and CDR2 SYDVKM. The CDR3 loop is CASSLSHTYEQYF. The CDR3 DNA reads TGTGCCAGCAGTTTATCGCACACCTACGAGCAGTACTTC.

This rearrangement joins TRBV5-1 to TRBJ2-3; 8 bases are shared with TRBD2. In germline, CDR1 is SGHRS, CDR2 YFSETQ. The trim removed 1 base at V and 3 bases at J, leaving 4 bases unmatched. There are 15 residues in the CDR3. The CDR3 DNA follows: TGCGCCAGCAGCTTGTGGCGGGAGGAAACAGATACGCAGTATTTT. Its translation is CASSLWREETDTQYF.

This clone came up once. J is TRBJ1-1 and V is TRBV5-5; D not resolved. Trimming shortened V by 7 bases and J by 5 bases, and 12 bases separated the two germline ends. This CDR3 has 12 residues. The germline CDR1 and CDR2 sequences are SGHKS and YYEKEE (reference sequence). The CDR3 DNA is TGTGCCAGCGTGGGCACCACAACTGAAGCTTTCTTT. This gives the protein CASVGTTTEAFF.

The chain has TRBV27 and TRBJ2-7, with TRBD2 identical over 10 bases. Germline trimming cut 3 bases from V and 0 bases from J; bases unmatched to any gene: 11. The germline V gene encodes CDR1 MNHEY and CDR2 SMNVEV (reference sequence). This CDR3 is 18 amino acids long. Here the CDR3 DNA reads TGTGCCAGCAGTTTCGGGCTCCCGGCTAGCGGGAGCTCCTACGAGCAGTACTTC. This encodes CASSFGLPASGSSYEQYF.

V gene TRBV5-6 combines with J gene TRBJ2-5; D is perhaps TRBD2 (6 bases). V shed 3 bases and J shed 5 bases, with 14 bases lying between them. The CDR3 has 14 residues. Germline values: CDR1 SGHDT, CDR2 YYEEEE. The CDR3 reads CASSSGGTYETQYF. The CDR3 DNA sequence: TGTGCCAGCAGCTCTGGAGGGACTTATGAGACCCAGTACTTC.

The chain has TRBV29-1 and TRBJ2-5, with 10 bases lining up with TRBD1. Matching the DNA end better, TRBJ2-7 makes the J call doubtful. Germline CDR1 reads SQVTM; CDR2 reads ANQGSEA. The CDR3 runs to 15 residues. DNA for the CDR3: TGCAGCGTTGATAGTCGACAGGGGGCCAACTACGAGCAGTACTTC. It is translated as CSVDSRQGANYEQYF.

Concerning this clone: Other DNA sequences of this sample code for an identical CDR3. The chain uses TRBV10-1 and TRBJ2-7; the match to TRBD1 covers 9 bases. Germline CDR1 is WNHNN and CDR2 is SYGVQD (reference sequence). The V and J ends lost 3 bases and 3 bases, in that order; junction bases with no gene match: 18. This CDR3 region has 19 residues. The CDR3 protein is CASSDRSLTGTGRFYEQYF. CDR3 nucleotide sequence: TGCGCCAGCAGTGACAGGAGTTTAACCGGGACAGGGAGGTTCTACGAGCAGTACTTC.

The chain has TRBV9 and TRBJ2-5, with 11 nucleotides matching TRBD2. Unmatched junction bases numbered 9, after V lost 1 base and J lost 4 bases. The CDR3 is 17 amino acids. Germline V gives CDR1 SGDLS, CDR2 YYNGEE. This CDR3 is CASSVTSLAGARETQYF. CDR3 DNA: TGTGCCAGCAGCGTAACGTCACTAGCGGGAGCGAGAGAGACCCAGTACTTC.

The chain carries TRBV6-5 and TRBJ1-5; 8 bases fit TRBD1. The junction had 6 bases not matched to a gene; V was cut back by 6 bases and J by 5 bases. Germline CDR1 is MNHEY and CDR2 is SVGAGI. This CDR3 has 14 residues. CDR3 sequence: CASRDRVGHQPQHF. CDR3 nucleotides: TGTGCCAGCAGGGACAGGGTAGGGCATCAGCCCCAGCATTTT.

The chain links TRBV19 to TRBJ2-4; D is possibly TRBD2 (5 bases). The germline CDR1 and CDR2 sequences are LNHDA and SQIVND (reference sequence). V was shortened by 2 bases and J by 1 base, with 12 bases between the two germline ends. The CDR3 has 16 residues. CDR3 protein: CASSIIPSGAKNIQYF. The CDR3 coding sequence is TGTGCCAGTAGTATAATTCCCTCGGGGGCCAAAAACATTCAGTACTTC. Full variable domain (remainder filled in from reference TRBV19 and TRBJ2-4): DGGITQSPKYLFRKEGQNVTLSCEQNLNHDAMYWYRQDPGQGLRLIYYSQIVNDFQKGDIAEGYSVSREKKESFPLTVTSAQKNPTAFYLCASSIIPSGAKNIQYFGAGTRLSVL.

This rearrangement joins TRBV10-3 to TRBJ2-5, with TRBD1 matching over 7 bases. Germline lookup yields CDR1 ENHRY and CDR2 SYGVKD. The CDR3 loop spans 15 amino acids. Unmatched junction bases numbered 8, after V lost 3 bases and J lost 4 bases. CDR3 in amino acids: CAISDPTGFGETQYF. As DNA, the CDR3 is TGTGCCATCAGTGACCCGACAGGGTTCGGAGAGACCCAGTACTTC.

This clone appeared once. The rearrangement links TRBV27 to TRBJ2-7; the match to TRBD2 covers 7 bases. Germline assignment: CDR1 MNHEY and CDR2 SMNVEV (reference sequence). The junction had 12 bases not matched to a gene; V was cut back by 6 bases and J by 4 bases. The CDR3 has 15 residues. CDR3 DNA sequence: TGTGCCAGCAGACCCTACGTGGGAGGGGATTACGAGCAGTACTTC. It specifies CASRPYVGGDYEQYF.

This chain connects TRBV30 to TRBJ2-3; 9 bases line up with TRBD2. From germline, CDR1 is GTSNPN and CDR2 SVGIG (reference sequence). The V gene end was trimmed by 1 base and the J gene end by 8 bases; junction bases not matched to a gene: 16. The CDR3 length is 17 residues. The CDR3 sequence is CAWSAGPTSGSTVTQYF. CDR3 in DNA: TGTGCCTGGAGTGCCGGCCCGACTAGCGGCTCTACCGTTACGCAGTATTTT.

This sequence joins TRBV10-1 and TRBJ2-3; no clear D. Trimming removed 3 bases from V and 1 base from J, with 8 bases in between. Germline CDR1 is WNHNN and CDR2 is SYGVQD (reference sequence). The CDR3 has 14 residues. In DNA form, the CDR3 reads TGCGCCAGCAGTGAATCCAGCCGCACAGATACGCAGTATTTT. Protein: CASSESSRTDTQYF.

The chain has TRBV27 and TRBJ2-5; D might be TRBD1 (6 bases). The CDR3 covers 17 residues. V shed 6 bases and J shed 1 base, with 21 bases lying between them. In germline, CDR1 is MNHEY, CDR2 SMNVEV (reference sequence). Here the CDR3 DNA reads TGTGCCAGCAGGTCCCTAGCACAGGGCTTGTCCCAAGAGACCCAGTACTTC. Translating gives CASRSLAQGLSQETQYF.